The 15 T cell receptor beta chains below were found in one sample sequenced in a study of cytomegalovirus exposure and HLA in healthy donors. Primers: 60 Vbeta forward and 13 Jbeta reverse. Assay: immunoSEQ multiplex PCR; the TCRdb copy retains only in-frame clones and omits some. The sample lists around 200,000 clones; 81% were seen once. Source material: PBMCs. The source of these receptors is a man in his forties or fifties in good health and CMV-seronegative.

The chain combines TRBV15 with TRBJ1-4, with D possibly matching TRBD1 (6 bases). Germline values: CDR1 LNHNV, CDR2 YYDKDF (reference sequence). The V and J ends lost 6 bases and 0 bases respectively, with 14 bases between them. The CDR3 is made up of 16 amino acids. The CDR3 DNA reads TGTGCCACCAGGAGGAGACAGGATGCAACTAATGAAAAACTGTTTTTT. Translating it yields CATRRRQDATNEKLFF.

The chain is built from TRBV7-2 and TRBJ1-6; D is ambiguous. The ends were cut back, 1 base at V and 5 bases at J, with 6 bases in the middle. The CDR3 sequence is 14 residues long. Germline loops: CDR1 SGHTA, CDR2 FQGNSA. The CDR3 DNA reads as TGTGCCAGCAGCTTAGGAGGGAATAATTCACCCCTCCACTTT. Translated: CASSLGGNNSPLHF.

This chain connects TRBV19 to TRBJ1-2, with D perhaps matching TRBD1 (5 bases). The CDR3 covers 15 residues. V lost 7 bases and J lost 4, with 19 bases in between. Germline loops: CDR1 LNHDA, CDR2 SQIVND (reference sequence). The CDR3 loop is CASTPERQFGYGYTF. The DNA for the CDR3 is TGTGCCAGTACCCCGGAGAGACAGTTTGGCTATGGCTACACCTTC.

In this sample, this clone turned up a few times. This rearrangement joins TRBV10-3 to TRBJ1-5; no firm D call. Germline CDR1 reads ENHRY; CDR2 reads SYGVKD. The length of the CDR3 is 12 residues. V was cut by 2 bases and J by 5 bases, with 4 bases left in between. DNA of the CDR3: TGTGCCATCAGTGAGATCGATCAGCCCCAGCATTTT. This translates into CAISEIDQPQHF.

V usage is TRBV2 and J usage is TRBJ1-6, with D tentatively TRBD1 (5 bases). CDR1 and CDR2 from the germline V gene are SNHLY and FYNNEI. The ends were cut back, 4 bases at V and 7 bases at J, with 14 bases in the middle. The CDR3 has 15 amino acids. The CDR3 DNA is TGTGCCAGCAGTGTAACGGGACTGCTAAATTCACCCCTCCACTTT. This gives the protein CASSVTGLLNSPLHF.

This clone has a handful of counts. The chain recombines TRBV7-6 with TRBJ2-1, with D unresolved. This CDR3 spans 12 amino acids. Deletions cut 1 base from V and 6 bases from J, with 4 bases between. CDR1 and CDR2 (germline): SGHVS, FNYEAQ. The CDR3 region has the DNA TGTGCCAGCAGCTTAGGGAGCAATGAGCAGTTCTTC. Residues: CASSLGSNEQFF.

The genes are TRBV5-1 and TRBJ1-1, with a possible D match to TRBD1 (6 bases). The germline CDR1 and CDR2 sequences are SGHRS and YFSETQ. The CDR3 loop spans 16 amino acids. The ends were cut back, 4 bases at V and 1 base at J, with 17 bases in the middle. The CDR3 DNA reads TGCGCCAGCAGCGAGACCCAGGGGCAGGGGAACACTGAAGCTTTCTTT. This encodes CASSETQGQGNTEAFF.

The rearrangement links TRBV9 to TRBJ1-2; the D gene is possibly TRBD1 (5 bases). The CDR3 is 14 residues long. Per the germline V gene, CDR1 is SGDLS and CDR2 is YYNGEE. V dropped 3 bases and J dropped 0 bases, with 9 bases sitting between them. The CDR3 protein is CASSAAQANYGYTF. The CDR3 bases are TGTGCCAGCAGCGCGGCACAGGCTAACTATGGCTACACCTTC.

Comments on this clone: The junction shows a germline mismatch at one end, possibly a read error. J is TRBJ1-2 and V is TRBV7-9; D is possibly TRBD1 (5 bases). The germline CDR1 and CDR2 sequences are SEHNR and FQNEAQ (reference sequence). The CDR3 is 15 amino acids. The CDR3 coding sequence is TGTTCCAGCAGCCCCTGGCTCCCAGACAGTGAGCTTGGCACCTTC. It is translated as CSSSPWLPDSELGTF. The full variable domain, its missing parts supplied by reference TRBV7-9 and TRBJ1-2, is DTGVSQNPRHKITKRGQNVTFRCDPISEHNRLYWYRQTLGQGPEFLTYFQNEAQLEKSRLLSDRFSAERPKGSFSTLEIQRTEQGDSAMYLCSSSPWLPDSELGTFGSGTRLTVV.

The J gene is TRBJ2-5, the V gene TRBV9, with 10 bases matching TRBD2. V lost 0 bases to trimming and J lost 4 bases; unmatched junction nucleotides: 3. The length of the CDR3 is 15 residues. Germline-derived CDR1 and CDR2 are SGDLS and YYNGEE. CDR3 DNA sequence: TGTGCCAGCAGCGTAGCGAGCGGGGGGGGAGAGACCCAGTACTTC. Translation: CASSVASGGGETQYF. The full variable domain, rest sourced from reference TRBV9 and TRBJ2-5, is DSGVTQTPKHLITATGQRVTLRCSPRSGDLSVYWYQQSLDQGLQFLIQYYNGEERAKGNILERFSAQQFPDLHSELNLSSLELGDSALYFCASSVASGGGETQYFGPGTRLLVL.

The chain employs TRBV18 and TRBJ1-5, with D unclear. V shed 3 bases and J shed 9 bases, with 12 bases lying between them. The CDR3 covers 13 residues. Germline V gene sequence: CDR1 KGHSH, CDR2 LQKENI. This chain's CDR3 is CASSPPTLGPQHF. The CDR3 DNA reads TGTGCCAGCTCACCCCCTACCCTTGGGCCCCAGCATTTT.

This chain connects TRBV19 to TRBJ2-3, with D maybe TRBD2 (5 bases). Trimming took off 10 bases at V and 2 bases at J, with 19 bases between the two ends. Germline CDR1 LNHDA, CDR2 SQIVND (reference sequence). The CDR3 spans 15 residues. The CDR3 protein is CATEGWQDNTDTQYF. The CDR3 nucleotides are TGTGCCACTGAGGGTTGGCAAGACAACACAGATACGCAGTATTTT.

The chain combines TRBV12-5 with TRBJ2-7; D is unresolved. Germline loops: CDR1 LGHNT, CDR2 FRNRAP. CDR3 size: 11 residues. The V end lost 6 bases, the J end lost 6 bases, and 9 bases lay between the germline ends. CDR3 nucleotide sequence: TGTGCTAGTGGCTACGGTAGCGAGCAGTACTTC. Encoded protein: CASGYGSEQYF.

The chain uses TRBV18 and TRBJ2-1; TRBD2 aligns across 10 bases. Germline V gene sequence: CDR1 KGHSH, CDR2 LQKENI. The CDR3 has 15 residues. Unmatched junction bases numbered 2, after V lost 3 bases and J lost 3 bases. The CDR3 loop reads CASSPTSGVYNEQFF. CDR3 DNA: TGTGCCAGCTCACCTACTAGCGGGGTCTACAATGAGCAGTTCTTC.

This clone was seen only once. The CDR3 end shows no conserved phenylalanine or tryptophan, and so a read error is likely. The rearrangement links TRBV9 to TRBJ2-2; D might be TRBD2 (6 bases). CDR1 and CDR2 (germline): SGDLS, YYNGEE. The CDR3 length is 18 residues. V gave up 0 bases and J gave up 7 bases, with 22 bases separating them. The CDR3: CASSVGSLRSREVGELFS. CDR3 nucleotide sequence: TGTGCCAGCAGCGTAGGGTCCCTAAGGTCTAGGGAGGTCGGGGAGCTGTTTTCT.